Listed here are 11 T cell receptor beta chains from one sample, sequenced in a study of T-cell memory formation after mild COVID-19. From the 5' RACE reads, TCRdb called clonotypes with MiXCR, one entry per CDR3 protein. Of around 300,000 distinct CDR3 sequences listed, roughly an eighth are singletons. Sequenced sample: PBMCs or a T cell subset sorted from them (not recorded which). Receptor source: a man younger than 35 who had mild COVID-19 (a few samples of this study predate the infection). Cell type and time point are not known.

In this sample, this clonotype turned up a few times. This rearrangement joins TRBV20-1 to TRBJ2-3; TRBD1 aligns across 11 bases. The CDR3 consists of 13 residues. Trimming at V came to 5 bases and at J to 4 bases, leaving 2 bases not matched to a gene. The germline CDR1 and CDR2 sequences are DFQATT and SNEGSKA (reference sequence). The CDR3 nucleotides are TGCAGTGCTGCGGACAGGGGGCCAGATACGCAGTATTTT. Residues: CSAADRGPDTQYF.

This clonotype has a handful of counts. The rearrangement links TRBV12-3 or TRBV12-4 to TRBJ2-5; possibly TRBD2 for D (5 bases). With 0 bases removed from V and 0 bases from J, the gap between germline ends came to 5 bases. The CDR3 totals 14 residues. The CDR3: CASSLAGDQETQYF. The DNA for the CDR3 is TGTGCCAGCAGTTTAGCCGGGGACCAAGAGACCCAGTACTTC.

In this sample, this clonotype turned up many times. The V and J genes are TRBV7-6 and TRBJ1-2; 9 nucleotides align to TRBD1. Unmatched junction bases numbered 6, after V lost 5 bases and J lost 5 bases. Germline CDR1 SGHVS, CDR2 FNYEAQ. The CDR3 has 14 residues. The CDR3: CASSAGTGIYGYTF. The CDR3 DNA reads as TGTGCCAGCAGCGCAGGGACAGGGATATATGGCTACACCTTC.

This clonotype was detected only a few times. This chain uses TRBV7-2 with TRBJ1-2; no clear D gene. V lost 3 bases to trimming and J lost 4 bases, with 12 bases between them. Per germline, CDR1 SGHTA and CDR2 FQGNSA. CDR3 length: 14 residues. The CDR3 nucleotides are TGTGCCAGCAGCTTGGGCTACGAGAGCTATGGCTACACCTTC. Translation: CASSLGYESYGYTF.

CDR3 nucleotides: TGCGCCAGCAGCTCCCTGACAGGCCTTATCACAGATACGCAGTATTTT. It encodes CASSSLTGLITDTQYF. The chain recombines TRBV5-1 with TRBJ2-3, with a weak D call TRBD1 (6 bases). The CDR3 contains 16 residues. The germline V gene has CDR1 SGHRS and CDR2 YFSETQ. V lost 3 bases to trimming and J lost 2 bases, with 16 bases between them.

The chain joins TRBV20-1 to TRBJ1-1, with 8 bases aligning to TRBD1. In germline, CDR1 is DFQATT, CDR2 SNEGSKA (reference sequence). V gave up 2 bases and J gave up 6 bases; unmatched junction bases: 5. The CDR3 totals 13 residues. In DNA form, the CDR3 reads TGCAGTGCTAGATACAGGGGGAGGGCTGAAGCTTTCTTT. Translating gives CSARYRGRAEAFF.

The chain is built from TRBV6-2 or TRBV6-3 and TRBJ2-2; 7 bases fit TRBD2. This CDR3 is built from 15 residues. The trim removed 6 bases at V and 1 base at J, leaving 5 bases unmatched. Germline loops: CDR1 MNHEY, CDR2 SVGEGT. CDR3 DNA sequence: TGTGCCAGCAGGGAGCGGGAAAAGAACACCGGGGAGCTGTTTTTT. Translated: CASREREKNTGELFF.

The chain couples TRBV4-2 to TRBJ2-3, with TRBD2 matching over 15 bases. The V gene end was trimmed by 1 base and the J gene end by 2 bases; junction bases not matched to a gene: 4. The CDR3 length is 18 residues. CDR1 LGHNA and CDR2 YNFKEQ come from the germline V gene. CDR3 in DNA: TGTGCCAGCAGCCAAGTGGGACTAGCGGGGGGACTCACAGATACGCAGTATTTT. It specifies CASSQVGLAGGLTDTQYF.

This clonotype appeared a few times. CDR3 in DNA: TGTGCCACCGGATACTCTGGGGCCAACGTCCTGACTTTC. Translating gives CATGYSGANVLTF. The V call is TRBV24-1, the J call TRBJ2-6; no clear D gene. The CDR3 has 13 residues. Looked up from germline, CDR1 is KGHDR and CDR2 is SFDVKD. Deletions cut 9 bases from V and 0 bases from J, with 5 bases between.

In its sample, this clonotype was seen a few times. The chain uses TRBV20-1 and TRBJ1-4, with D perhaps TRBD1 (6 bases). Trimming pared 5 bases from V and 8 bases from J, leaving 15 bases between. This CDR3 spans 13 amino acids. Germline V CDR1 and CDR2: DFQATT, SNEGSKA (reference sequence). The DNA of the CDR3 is TGCAGTGCTCTAAGACCGGGGGGCGAAAAACTGTTTTTT. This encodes CSALRPGGEKLFF.

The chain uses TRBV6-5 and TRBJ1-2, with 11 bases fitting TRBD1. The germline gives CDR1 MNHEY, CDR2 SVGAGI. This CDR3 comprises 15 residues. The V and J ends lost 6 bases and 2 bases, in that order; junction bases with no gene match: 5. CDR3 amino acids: CASRVGQGANYGYTF. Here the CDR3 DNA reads TGTGCCAGCAGGGTTGGACAGGGGGCCAACTATGGCTACACCTTC.